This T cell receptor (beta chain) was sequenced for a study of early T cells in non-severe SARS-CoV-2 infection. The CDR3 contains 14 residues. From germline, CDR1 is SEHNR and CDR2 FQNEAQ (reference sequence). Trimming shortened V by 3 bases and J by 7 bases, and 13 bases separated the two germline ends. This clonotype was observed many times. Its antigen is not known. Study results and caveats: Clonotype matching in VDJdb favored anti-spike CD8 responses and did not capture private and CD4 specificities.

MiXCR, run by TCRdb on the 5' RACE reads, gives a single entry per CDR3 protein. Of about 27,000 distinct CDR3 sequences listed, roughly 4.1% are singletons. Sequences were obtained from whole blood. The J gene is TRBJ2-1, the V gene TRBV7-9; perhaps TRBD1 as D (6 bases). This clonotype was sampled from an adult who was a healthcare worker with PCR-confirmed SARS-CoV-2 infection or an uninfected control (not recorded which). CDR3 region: CASSLNRAGNEQFF. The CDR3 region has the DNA TGTGCCAGCAGCTTGAACAGGGCAGGAAATGAGCAGTTCTTC.